This TCR beta chain was recovered during a study of blood T cell repertoires in COVID-19 (dated by TCRdb to 2018 to 2021). With regard to the full study: Collaborator samples came from the United States, Italy and Spain and covered acute and convalescent phases of COVID-19. The prospective study material was composed of cDNA or gDNA derived from T cells, B-cell-depleted T cells, or PBMCs. HLA class I and class II types, where available, came from metadata supplied by the sample provider rather than from assay-based typing. The repertoires were made available in a free public database intended to serve as a resource for research on the immune response to SARS-CoV-2. Sample metadata almost always included a de-identified subject ID, COVID-19 status, age in years and sex. Deeply sampled blood TCRbeta repertoires from subjects exposed to, actively infected with, or recovered from COVID-19 were included in the dataset. The samples were drawn from the first 160 participants of the ongoing ImmuneRACE study and from more than 1,000 subjects provided by 6 global collaborators. The full study reports these points: The amount of clinical and demographic metadata varied by source and participant and was provided uncurated.

From the cysteine through the phenylalanine, the CDR3 covers 15 amino acids. The DNA shown is the 45-base CDR3, in frame from base 1. V is cut back by 3 bases and J by 8 bases, with 8 bases in the junction unmatched. Sequences SGHTA (CDR1) and FQGNSA (CDR2) are obtained from the germline V gene. Collaborating institutions collected whole blood in K2EDTA tubes following their own protocols. For TCRbeta analysis, collaborator samples were shipped as frozen whole blood, as isolated PBMCs, or as DNA extracted from either sample type. A word on this clone: What this receptor recognizes is not known. Base qualities are not provided; no much larger clone lies one nucleotide away.

The immunoSEQ Assay, a bias-controlled multiplex PCR, was used to amplify TCRbeta CDR3 regions from genomic DNA. On the authors' methods: Nucleated cell counts per sample were estimated from amplification of reference gene primers within the assay. Sequence reads were collapsed and filtered to measure the absolute abundance of every unique TCRbeta CDR3 rearrangement. For each sample, productive Simpson clonality was calculated as the square root of Simpson's diversity index over productive rearrangements. TCRdb took this table from immuneACCESS and kept in-frame rearrangements with V and J called. Such tables lack part of the clones; where checked against another copy, unresolved V genes explain under half of the gap, and the rest is unexplained. V and J calls and clone size are those listed in that table; D and trimming were worked out from the DNA. This sample holds about 70,000 clones; about 82% were observed only once. Jointly, the top ten make up more than 4.5% of the sample.

Recombination connected TRBV7-2 to TRBJ1-5, and 9 bases in between align with TRBD1. The sample was peripheral blood. The sequence came from an elderly woman with active or convalescent COVID-19. The sequenced DNA is TGTGCCAGCAGCTTCCCCGGGACAGGGTCAGAGCCCCAGCATTTT. Its coded protein is CASSFPGTGSEPQHF.